The 29 T cell receptor beta chains below were found in one sample sequenced in a study of shared clonotypes between healthy human individuals. Method: immunoSEQ multiplex PCR; TCRdb's copy keeps in-frame clones and lacks some. Among about 2.4 million clones listed, around 90% were seen once. Specimen: naive CD4+ T cells sorted from blood. Subset indicated: CD45RA+ positively selected. The source is a man younger than 35 in good health.

This rearrangement joins TRBV5-1 to TRBJ1-3; 12 nucleotides match TRBD1. The CDR3 spans 16 residues. The V gene end was trimmed by 4 bases and the J gene end by 4 bases; junction bases not matched to a gene: 6. The germline V gene has CDR1 SGHRS and CDR2 YFSETQ. The CDR3 DNA sequence: TGCGCCAGCAGCACCACCGGGACAGGGGGCGGAAACACCATATATTTT. The encoded protein is CASSTTGTGGGNTIYF.

The rearrangement joins TRBV7-8 to TRBJ2-5, with 10 bases lining up with TRBD1. Looked up from germline, CDR1 is SGHVS and CDR2 is FQNEAQ. This CDR3 region has 18 residues. The trim removed 2 bases at V and 0 bases at J, leaving 9 bases unmatched. The CDR3 loop is CASSLTAMGQGYQETQYF. DNA of the CDR3: TGTGCCAGCAGCTTAACCGCAATGGGACAGGGGTACCAAGAGACCCAGTACTTC.

This clone was detected only a few times. The chain is built from TRBV7-9 and TRBJ1-2; a possible D gene is TRBD1 (6 bases). Looked up from germline, CDR1 is SEHNR and CDR2 is FQNEAQ (reference sequence). The length of the CDR3 is 12 residues. Trimming left V 5 bases short and J 6 bases short, with 10 bases between. As DNA, the CDR3 is TGTGCCAGCAGCGACAGGATGCATGGCTACACCTTC. The encoded protein is CASSDRMHGYTF.

The V call is TRBV2, the J call TRBJ2-1, with TRBD2 matching over 13 bases. Germline V gene lookup returns CDR1 SNHLY and CDR2 FYNNEI. This CDR3 is built from 13 residues. V lost 7 bases and J lost 9; bases outside the gene matches: 3. The CDR3 DNA sequence: TGTGCCAGCACCGGACTAGCGGGAGTTGAGCAGTTCTTC. Translating it yields CASTGLAGVEQFF.

V usage is TRBV5-4 and J usage is TRBJ1-2; D is unclear. Between the trimmed V and J ends, which lost 2 bases and 0 bases, there was a span of 8 bases. There are 14 residues in the CDR3. Per the germline V gene, CDR1 is SGHNT and CDR2 is YYREEE (reference sequence). CDR3 nucleotides: TGTGCCAGCAGCTTCGCGGGGACTAACTATGGCTACACCTTC. Its protein product is CASSFAGTNYGYTF.

This chain links TRBV5-1 with TRBJ2-5, with D possibly TRBD1 on 6 matching bases. Deletions cut 7 bases from V and 5 bases from J, with 15 bases between. CDR1 is SGHRS, CDR2 YFSETQ, per germline. This CDR3 has 13 amino acids. CDR3 in DNA: TGCGCCAGCCGCCAAACAGGGACGGAGACCCAGTACTTC. It specifies CASRQTGTETQYF.

This chain links TRBV28 with TRBJ1-5, with TRBD1 as a possible D gene (5 bases). V shed 5 bases and J shed 5 bases, with 16 bases lying between them. The CDR3 consists of 15 residues. Germline loops: CDR1 MDHEN, CDR2 SYDVKM. The CDR3 region has the DNA TGTGCCAGCAGTCCCCAAGGCAGGGTGCATCAGCCCCAGCATTTT. This gives the protein CASSPQGRVHQPQHF.

Details on this clone: Different DNA sequences within this sample yield the same CDR3. This rearrangement joins TRBV7-9 to TRBJ1-4, with D possibly matching TRBD1 (5 bases). This CDR3 has 14 amino acids. CDR1 is SEHNR and CDR2 is FQNEAQ in the germline V gene (reference sequence). Trimming shortened V by 5 bases and J by 8 bases, and 15 bases separated the two germline ends. CDR3 nucleotide sequence: TGTGCCAGCAGCCGGGACGCCCTTGGGGAAAAACTGTTTTTT. Protein: CASSRDALGEKLFF.

The chain employs TRBV27 and TRBJ1-1; no reliable D call. CDR1 is MNHEY, CDR2 SMNVEV, per germline (reference sequence). V was cut by 6 bases and J by 0 bases, with 8 bases left in between. The CDR3 runs 13 residues. The CDR3 sequence: CASRTQMNTEAFF. Here the CDR3 DNA reads TGTGCCAGCAGGACACAGATGAACACTGAAGCTTTCTTT.

This clone has a single count. The chain links TRBV5-1 to TRBJ2-3, with TRBD2 identical over 9 bases. The ends lost 5 bases at V and 2 bases at J; junction bases unmatched: 3. The CDR3 runs 14 residues. CDR1 and CDR2 from the germline V gene are SGHRS and YFSETQ. The CDR3: CASRLAGTTDTQYF. As DNA, the CDR3 is TGCGCCAGCAGGCTAGCGGGGACCACAGATACGCAGTATTTT. The variable domain in full, completed from reference TRBV5-1 and TRBJ2-3, reads KAGVTQTPRYLIKTRGQQVTLSCSPISGHRSVSWYQQTPGQGLQFLFEYFSETQRNKGNFPGRFSGRQFSNSRSEMNVSTLELGDSALYLCASRLAGTTDTQYFGPGTRLTVL.

The J gene is TRBJ2-7, the V gene TRBV7-6; D is undetermined. This CDR3 contains 15 residues. V lost 3 bases and J lost 5, with 17 bases in between. CDR1 is SGHVS, CDR2 FNYEAQ, per germline. The CDR3 sequence is CASSFSDGAPNEQYF. In nucleotides, the CDR3 is TGTGCCAGCAGCTTCTCGGACGGAGCCCCAAACGAGCAGTACTTC.

The CDR3 DNA sequence: TGCGCCAGCAGCCGCCTGGGGCGGATGAACACTGAAGCTTTCTTT. It is translated as CASSRLGRMNTEAFF. This chain uses TRBV5-1 with TRBJ1-1; TRBD1 might be the D (5 bases). V was clipped by 4 bases and J by 0 bases, with 13 bases between them. Germline CDR1 SGHRS, CDR2 YFSETQ. The CDR3 has 15 residues.

This chain links TRBV7-8 with TRBJ1-6, with 9 bases lining up with TRBD1. Germline V gives CDR1 SGHVS, CDR2 FQNEAQ. This CDR3 contains 15 residues. V dropped 2 bases and J dropped 10; count of bases not matched to a gene: 6. The CDR3 loop reads CASSLTRDRESPLHF. The CDR3 DNA reads as TGTGCCAGCAGCTTAACCCGGGACAGGGAATCACCCCTCCACTTT.

The rearrangement uses TRBV9 and TRBJ2-5; possible D gene TRBD2, 5 bases. This CDR3 is 15 amino acids long. Germline assignment: CDR1 SGDLS and CDR2 YYNGEE. Trimming took off 0 bases at V and 5 bases at J, with 14 bases between the two ends. CDR3 protein: CASSVAGPGGETQYF. The DNA of the CDR3 is TGTGCCAGCAGCGTAGCGGGTCCCGGCGGGGAGACCCAGTACTTC. Full variable domain (outside the CDR3, taken from reference TRBV9 and TRBJ2-5): DSGVTQTPKHLITATGQRVTLRCSPRSGDLSVYWYQQSLDQGLQFLIQYYNGEERAKGNILERFSAQQFPDLHSELNLSSLELGDSALYFCASSVAGPGGETQYFGPGTRLLVL.

This clone was detected once. CDR3 sequence reads: CASSPSLSGTTDTQYF. In DNA form, the CDR3 reads TGCGCCAGCAGCCCCAGCCTTAGCGGGACCACAGATACGCAGTATTTT. The rearrangement uses TRBV4-1 and TRBJ2-3, with 8 bases that match TRBD2. This CDR3 has 16 residues. V dropped 4 bases and J dropped 2; count of bases not matched to a gene: 8. Germline values: CDR1 MGHRA, CDR2 YSYEKL.

The CDR3: CASSPGTGETEAFF. The CDR3, as DNA: TGTGCCAGCAGCCCGGGGACAGGGGAAACTGAAGCTTTCTTT. J is TRBJ1-1 and V is TRBV7-3; 10 bases agree with TRBD1. V lost 5 bases, J lost 5 bases, and 5 bases stayed unmatched. There are 14 residues in the CDR3. Germline CDR1 reads SGHTA; CDR2 reads FQGTGA.

This clone was recorded once. The gene calls are TRBV14 and TRBJ2-2; D might be TRBD1 (6 bases). V lost 6 bases and J lost 6, with 8 bases in between. CDR3 length equals 12 residues. Germline lookup yields CDR1 SGHDN and CDR2 FVKESK. The CDR3, as DNA: TGTGCCAGCAGAACAGGGTCCGGGGAGCTGTTTTTT. Residues: CASRTGSGELFF.

This rearrangement joins TRBV5-1 to TRBJ2-5; TRBD2 matches 13 bases. The CDR3 loop spans 19 amino acids. The J segment lost 0 bases and the V segment lost 0 bases, leaving 8 bases of the junction unmatched. From germline, CDR1 is SGHRS and CDR2 YFSETQ. The CDR3 coding sequence is TGCGCCAGCAGCTTGGTTCAAGGGACTAGCGGGGTTTACCAAGAGACCCAGTACTTC. As protein: CASSLVQGTSGVYQETQYF.

The chain is built from TRBV10-3 and TRBJ2-7, with a possible D match to TRBD2 (6 bases). Germline V lookup: CDR1 ENHRY, CDR2 SYGVKD. V was pared by 4 bases and J by 0 bases, with 10 bases between. CDR3 length: 14 residues. CDR3 coding DNA: TGTGCCATCAGTGCCGGCGGGGTCTCCTACGAGCAGTACTTC. This translates into CAISAGGVSYEQYF.

The sample holds one count of this clone. This chain links TRBV6-1 with TRBJ1-6, with 10 nucleotides matching TRBD1. In germline, CDR1 is MNHNS, CDR2 SASEGT. The CDR3 runs to 15 residues. V shed 4 bases, J shed 7 bases, and the junction held 4 bases outside the gene matches. The CDR3 loop is CASSAWTGGNSPLHF. CDR3 sequence (DNA): TGTGCCAGCAGTGCCTGGACAGGGGGGAATTCACCCCTCCACTTT.

The count of this clone is one. This same CDR3 is encoded by further DNA sequences in the sample. The J gene is TRBJ1-5, the V gene TRBV28; D may be TRBD1 (6 bases). Trimming cost V 5 bases and J 0 bases, with 11 bases left between them. Germline CDR1 MDHEN, CDR2 SYDVKM. CDR3 length: 15 residues. CDR3 sequence reads: CASSPDRYSNQPQHF. CDR3 in DNA: TGTGCCAGCAGTCCGGACAGATATAGCAATCAGCCCCAGCATTTT.

The chain carries TRBV9 and TRBJ1-3; D is unresolved. CDR3 size: 15 residues. V gave up 3 bases and J gave up 4 bases, with 14 bases separating them. CDR1 and CDR2 from the germline V gene are SGDLS and YYNGEE. CDR3 loop: CASSGVQGLGNTIYF. The CDR3 nucleotides read TGTGCCAGCAGCGGGGTACAAGGGCTGGGAAACACCATATATTTT.

V gene TRBV6-1 combines with J gene TRBJ2-7; D remains ambiguous. This CDR3 region has 15 residues. Per germline, CDR1 MNHNS and CDR2 SASEGT. Trimming stripped 6 bases from V and 4 bases from J, with 19 bases between. CDR3 nucleotides: TGTGCCAGCAGCCTTCCCTCCGGGCCCTTTTACGAGCAGTACTTC. The encoded protein is CASSLPSGPFYEQYF.

With respect to this clone: Other DNA variants within this sample encode the same CDR3. This chain links TRBV7-2 with TRBJ1-5; D is unresolved. This CDR3 is built from 13 residues. CDR1 and CDR2 from the germline V gene are SGHTA and FQGNSA. The V gene lost 2 bases and the J gene lost 4 bases, with 6 bases spanning the gap. The CDR3 spells CASSLSGNQPQHF. CDR3 DNA sequence: TGTGCCAGCAGCTTAAGTGGAAATCAGCCCCAGCATTTT.

The chain couples TRBV4-1 to TRBJ1-4; D may be TRBD1 (5 bases). CDR3 size: 15 residues. V gave up 0 bases and J gave up 6 bases, with 11 bases separating them. CDR1 is MGHRA and CDR2 is YSYEKL in the germline V gene. CDR3 region: CASSQDYRSDEKLFF. DNA for the CDR3: TGCGCCAGCAGCCAAGATTACAGGAGCGATGAAAAACTGTTTTTT.

CDR3 coding DNA: TGTGCCAGAAGCTCAGACAGACAAGAGACCCAGTACTTC. Its translation: CARSSDRQETQYF. This sequence joins TRBV5-3 and TRBJ2-5; possible D gene TRBD1, 5 bases. TRBV5-3 is an ORF for which the function is uncertain. There are 13 residues in the CDR3. The V end lost 3 bases, the J end lost 2 bases, and 8 bases lay between the germline ends.

The chain uses TRBV29-1 and TRBJ2-7, with a tentative D call TRBD2 (6 bases). V was clipped by 6 bases and J by 9 bases, with 27 bases between them. The CDR3 covers 15 residues. The germline gives CDR1 SQVTM, CDR2 ANQGSEA. The CDR3 coding sequence is TGCAGCGTAGCCCCTTCGACGGGAGTTCACCTCGGGCAGTACTTC. This sequence encodes CSVAPSTGVHLGQYF.

This clone has a single count. V gene TRBV30 combines with J gene TRBJ2-5, with 12 nucleotides matching TRBD2. Judging by the DNA end, TRBJ2-7 fits better; the J call may be wrong. Germline loops: CDR1 GTSNPN, CDR2 SVGIG (reference sequence). This CDR3 comprises 17 residues. The CDR3 nucleotides are TGTGCCTGGAGTCCCAGACTAGCGGGAGAGTCGCCCTACGAGCAGTACTTC. Protein: CAWSPRLAGESPYEQYF.

This clone was found once. The CDR3 reads CASSFEWDSEAFF. DNA for the CDR3: TGTGCCAGCAGCTTTGAGTGGGACAGTGAAGCTTTCTTT. This rearrangement joins TRBV7-9 to TRBJ1-1; the match to TRBD1 covers 7 bases. Looked up from germline, CDR1 is SEHNR and CDR2 is FQNEAQ (reference sequence). The CDR3 has 13 amino acids. With V trimmed by 3 bases and J by 7 bases, 5 bases remained unmatched.